This T cell receptor (beta chain) was captured in a study of T cells in Graves' hyperthyroidism and ophthalmopathy. The wider study: At initial diagnosis, before any treatment had begun, peripheral blood was obtained.

This clonotype was counted once. As yet, its antigen is unknown. V was clipped by 2 bases and J by 6 bases; unmatched bases: 7. The CDR3 is 16 amino acids. CDR1 and CDR2 from the germline V gene are MNHEY and SVGAGI. What was amplified from RNA transcripts were TCR beta CDR3 regions. When the TCR CDR3 underwent first-round RT-PCR, the HTBI primer set was used. TCRdb re-called the multiplex PCR reads through MiXCR, storing one row per CDR3 protein. The repertoire holds about 350,000 distinct CDR3 sequences, approximately 16% seen once, with approximately 19% in the top ten. Patients were excluded for uncontrolled infection, other autoimmune disease, pregnancy or lactation. Cells are PBMCs isolated from over 7.5 ml of fresh blood. Findings and caveats of the study: Before onset, ophthalmopathy was predicted by the model a median 6.5 months earlier.

V is TRBV6-5 and J is TRBJ1-4, with 9 bases fitting TRBD1. Sequencing used blood. The origin of this receptor is a woman in her sixties or seventies with Graves' ophthalmopathy. The CDR3 region has the DNA TGTGCCAGCAGTTACACCCCGACAGGGGGTGATGAAAAACTGTTTTTT. It codes for CASSYTPTGGDEKLFF.